The 28 T cell receptor beta chains in this list originate from one sample, sequenced in a study of cytomegalovirus exposure and HLA in healthy donors. Primers for the PCR totalled 60 Vbeta and 13 Jbeta. The protocol was immunoSEQ multiplex PCR, while the TCRdb copy is restricted to in-frame clones and leaves out a portion. The sample totals about 20,000 clones. Sequencing used PBMCs. The origin of the receptors is a man between 60 and 75 years old in good health and CMV-seropositive.

The rearrangement joins TRBV19 to TRBJ2-6; D unresolved. Germline V gene lookup returns CDR1 LNHDA and CDR2 SQIVND (reference sequence). The CDR3 loop spans 13 amino acids. Trimming shortened V by 3 bases and J by 3 bases, and 3 bases separated the two germline ends. As DNA, the CDR3 is TGTGCCAGTAGTATCGGTGGGGCCAACGTCCTGACTTTC. This gives the protein CASSIGGANVLTF.

The CDR3 reads CASSINGRGYEQYF. The CDR3 bases are TGTGCCAGTAGTATCAACGGGAGAGGGTACGAGCAGTACTTC. The chain carries TRBV19 and TRBJ2-7; possible D gene TRBD2, 6 bases. The CDR3 spans 14 residues. Trimming removed 3 bases at V and 4 bases at J, with 13 bases between. Germline CDR1 and CDR2: LNHDA and SQIVND (reference sequence). Filled out from reference TRBV19 and TRBJ2-7, the complete variable domain reads DGGITQSPKYLFRKEGQNVTLSCEQNLNHDAMYWYRQDPGQGLRLIYYSQIVNDFQKGDIAEGYSVSREKKESFPLTVTSAQKNPTAFYLCASSINGRGYEQYFGPGTRLTVT.

This chain joins TRBV19 and TRBJ2-2; TRBD2 is a possible D gene (6 bases). Germline CDR1 is LNHDA and CDR2 is SQIVND (reference sequence). The CDR3 contains 16 residues. V gave up 6 bases and J gave up 2 bases, with 16 bases separating them. CDR3 region: CASRDPGTLNTGELFF. In DNA, the CDR3 is TGTGCCAGTAGAGATCCCGGGACTCTAAACACCGGGGAGCTGTTTTTT.

The CDR3 loop reads CASRTTGGPDNEQFF. For the CDR3, the DNA is TGTGCCAGCAGAACCACGGGAGGCCCAGACAATGAGCAGTTCTTC. The chain employs TRBV6-6 and TRBJ2-1, with 7 bases that match TRBD2. CDR3 size: 15 residues. V gave up 6 bases and J gave up 5 bases; unmatched junction bases: 10. Germline V gene lookup returns CDR1 MNHNY and CDR2 SVGAGI (reference sequence).

This sequence joins TRBV10-3 and TRBJ1-2, with TRBD1 matching 10 bases. V lost 7 bases, J lost 9 bases, and 14 bases stayed unmatched. The CDR3 has 15 amino acids. Germline V gives CDR1 ENHRY, CDR2 SYGVKD. DNA for the CDR3: TGTGCCATCACCGCAGGACAGGGGGTGATGGATAGCTACACCTTC. Encoded protein: CAITAGQGVMDSYTF.

The chain recombines TRBV29-1 with TRBJ2-7, with TRBD2 identical over 7 bases. Germline loops: CDR1 SQVTM, CDR2 ANQGSEA. The CDR3 has 14 amino acids. The V segment lost 1 base and the J segment 2 bases; nucleotides outside the gene matches: 5. The CDR3 sequence: CSVEGERGTYEQYF. CDR3 nucleotide sequence: TGCAGCGTTGAAGGGGAGCGGGGTACCTACGAGCAGTACTTC.

V gene TRBV25-1 combines with J gene TRBJ2-7; 9 nucleotides agree with TRBD1. Germline CDR1 and CDR2: MGHDK and SYGVNS. Trimming took 8 bases from V and 1 from J; bases not matched to a gene: 3. The CDR3 totals 13 residues. The CDR3 coding sequence is TGTGCCAGCGAGGGACAGGGATCCTACGAGCAGTACTTC. The encoded protein is CASEGQGSYEQYF.

V gene TRBV5-1 combines with J gene TRBJ1-1; tentative D call: TRBD1 (6 bases). The length of the CDR3 is 14 residues. V was pared by 4 bases and J by 2 bases, with 12 bases between. Germline CDR1 is SGHRS and CDR2 is YFSETQ. Written as DNA, the CDR3 is TGCGCCAGCAGCGAACAGGGCACAAACACTGAAGCTTTCTTT. Its protein product is CASSEQGTNTEAFF. The full variable domain, rest sourced from reference TRBV5-1 and TRBJ1-1, is KAGVTQTPRYLIKTRGQQVTLSCSPISGHRSVSWYQQTPGQGLQFLFEYFSETQRNKGNFPGRFSGRQFSNSRSEMNVSTLELGDSALYLCASSEQGTNTEAFFGQGTRLTVV.

The rearrangement links TRBV7-2 to TRBJ2-2; a weak D match, TRBD2 (5 bases). The CDR3 has 15 amino acids. V lost 1 base and J lost 5, with 11 bases in between. Germline-derived CDR1 and CDR2 are SGHTA and FQGNSA. This CDR3 is CASSLGGLATGELFF. The CDR3 DNA is TGTGCCAGCAGCTTAGGAGGGCTAGCTACCGGGGAGCTGTTTTTT.

This rearrangement joins TRBV4-3 to TRBJ2-3; TRBD2 agrees at 10 bases. Germline loops: CDR1 LGHNA, CDR2 YSLEER. This CDR3 has 16 amino acids. Trimming at V came to 1 base and at J to 7 bases, leaving 8 bases not matched to a gene. CDR3 loop: CASSQVAGGPAYTQYF. As DNA, the CDR3 is TGCGCCAGCAGCCAAGTAGCGGGAGGCCCAGCTTATACGCAGTATTTT.

This chain connects TRBV6-6 to TRBJ1-1; 10 positions agree with TRBD1. The CDR3 totals 16 residues. Germline V gene lookup returns CDR1 MNHNY and CDR2 SVGAGI (reference sequence). V was pared by 6 bases and J by 0 bases, with 7 bases of the junction left unmatched. The CDR3 DNA is TGTGCCAGCAGGGGGGGGACAGGGGCCATGAACACTGAAGCTTTCTTT. This encodes CASRGGTGAMNTEAFF.

The CDR3 is CASSVGSSRGSLEQYF. As DNA, the CDR3 is TGTGCCAGCAGCGTAGGATCCTCGCGGGGAAGTCTCGAGCAGTACTTC. V gene TRBV9 combines with J gene TRBJ2-7; D perhaps matches TRBD2 (6 bases). Germline V lookup: CDR1 SGDLS, CDR2 YYNGEE. The length of the CDR3 is 16 residues. V gave up 0 bases and J gave up 6 bases, with 19 bases separating them.

This chain joins TRBV20-1 and TRBJ2-1, with D hard to call. Germline CDR1 and CDR2: DFQATT and SNEGSKA (reference sequence). V lost 4 bases, J lost 4 bases, and 5 bases lay in between. The CDR3 consists of 11 residues. CDR3 sequence: CSAIVYNEQFF. The CDR3 coding sequence is TGCAGTGCTATAGTTTACAATGAGCAGTTCTTC.

The chain employs TRBV7-9 and TRBJ2-3; TRBD2 might be the D (6 bases). CDR1 and CDR2 (germline): SEHNR, FQNEAQ (reference sequence). There are 15 residues in the CDR3. Deletions cut 3 bases from V and 5 bases from J, with 15 bases between. CDR3 bases: TGTGCCAGCAGCTTCCGGGACTCCTCCCAAGATACGCAGTATTTT. Its translation: CASSFRDSSQDTQYF.

The V and J genes are TRBV6-4 and TRBJ2-2; D perhaps matches TRBD1 (6 bases). Trimming took off 5 bases at V and 4 bases at J, with 11 bases between the two ends. The length of the CDR3 is 14 residues. Germline V gene sequence: CDR1 MRHNA, CDR2 SNTAGT. The CDR3 loop is CASSQDSSTGELFF. The CDR3 DNA is TGTGCCAGCAGTCAGGACAGCTCCACCGGGGAGCTGTTTTTT.

The rearrangement links TRBV4-2 to TRBJ2-1; the match to TRBD2 covers 10 bases. The V gene end was trimmed by 3 bases and the J gene end by 3 bases; junction bases not matched to a gene: 8. Germline CDR1 and CDR2: LGHNA and YNFKEQ. The CDR3 totals 17 residues. CDR3 DNA sequence: TGTGCCAGCAGCCAGGGCCCCGTAGCGGGAGGCTACAATGAGCAGTTCTTC. It yields the protein CASSQGPVAGGYNEQFF.

The CDR3 coding sequence is TGTGCCAGCAGCTCGAGCCCGGGTTCTGAAGCTTTCTTT. As protein: CASSSSPGSEAFF. V and J are TRBV7-9 and TRBJ1-1; D not certain. Germline V CDR1 and CDR2: SEHNR, FQNEAQ (reference sequence). The V end lost 4 bases, the J end lost 6 bases, and 12 bases lay between the germline ends. This CDR3 is built from 13 residues.

The V and J genes are TRBV30 and TRBJ1-2; D may be TRBD1 (5 bases). Trimming removed 3 bases at V and 4 bases at J, with 9 bases between. CDR1 and CDR2 from the germline V gene are GTSNPN and SVGIG (reference sequence). The CDR3 runs to 12 residues. CDR3 in DNA: TGTGCCTGGAGGCAGGGTAGCTATGGCTACACCTTC. Translation: CAWRQGSYGYTF. Filled out from reference TRBV30 and TRBJ1-2, the complete variable domain reads SQTIHQWPATLVQPVGSPLSLECTVEGTSNPNLYWYRQAAGRGLQLLFYSVGIGQISSEVPQNLSASRPQDRQFILSSKKLLLSDSGFYLCAWRQGSYGYTFGSGTRLTVV.

This chain connects TRBV30 to TRBJ1-1, with D unresolved. The CDR3 covers 12 residues. Germline CDR1 reads GTSNPN; CDR2 reads SVGIG (reference sequence). V dropped 3 bases and J dropped 6 bases, with 11 bases sitting between them. For the CDR3, the DNA is TGTGCCTGGAGGGAGGGATGGGCTGAAGCTTTCTTT. Residues: CAWREGWAEAFF.

Here the CDR3 DNA reads TGTGCCAGCAAGTCGGGACCGGGACTTGCCTACGAGCAGTACTTC. Translation: CASKSGPGLAYEQYF. The chain is built from TRBV6-5 and TRBJ2-7; D possibly corresponds to TRBD2 (6 bases). V lost 7 bases and J 2 bases, leaving 18 bases between the germline ends. CDR3 length: 15 residues. The V gene's germline CDR1 is MNHEY and CDR2 SVGAGI.

V and J are TRBV25-1 and TRBJ2-7; 7 bases are a match to TRBD2. This CDR3 is built from 13 residues. The junction had 5 bases not matched to a gene; V was cut back by 3 bases and J by 6 bases. Germline V gene lookup returns CDR1 MGHDK and CDR2 SYGVNS. The CDR3 DNA follows: TGTGCCAGCAGTGACCCGGGGGGATCCGAGCAGTACTTC. It codes for CASSDPGGSEQYF.

V usage is TRBV6-4 and J usage is TRBJ2-3; 8 bases agree with TRBD2. The CDR3 has 14 residues. Germline CDR1 and CDR2: MRHNA and SNTAGT. V was clipped by 3 bases and J by 1 base; unmatched bases: 0. Here the CDR3 reads CASSEAGGTDTQYF. The CDR3 DNA is TGTGCCAGCAGTGAAGCGGGAGGCACAGATACGCAGTATTTT.

This sequence joins TRBV13 and TRBJ1-2; TRBD1 matches at 7 bases. The CDR3 has 14 residues. J was trimmed by 2 bases and V by 2 bases; bases with no gene match: 2. Germline V gene lookup returns CDR1 PRHDT and CDR2 FYEKMQ (reference sequence). This CDR3 is CASSLKGQNYGYTF. As DNA, the CDR3 is TGTGCCAGCAGCTTAAAGGGACAGAACTATGGCTACACCTTC.

The CDR3 DNA is TGTGCCAGCAGCCCCCCGGCTAGCGGTTTCACAGATACGCAGTATTTT. It specifies CASSPPASGFTDTQYF. V gene TRBV13 combines with J gene TRBJ2-3, with 7 bases matching TRBD2. The V segment lost 5 bases and the J segment 2 bases; nucleotides outside the gene matches: 10. Germline V CDR1 and CDR2: PRHDT, FYEKMQ (reference sequence). The CDR3 length is 16 residues.

The chain carries TRBV9 and TRBJ2-7; 7 bases map to TRBD2. The CDR3 covers 16 residues. The germline CDR1 and CDR2 sequences are SGDLS and YYNGEE. V was pared by 0 bases and J by 6 bases, with 12 bases of the junction left unmatched. The chain's CDR3 is CASSVAGSGAVREQYF. In DNA, the CDR3 is TGTGCCAGCAGCGTAGCAGGAAGCGGGGCCGTACGCGAGCAGTACTTC.

The V gene is TRBV10-3, the J gene TRBJ2-3; D not certain. Looked up from germline, CDR1 is ENHRY and CDR2 is SYGVKD. Deletions cut 2 bases from V and 0 bases from J, with 9 bases between. The CDR3 loop spans 15 amino acids. CDR3 sequence reads: CAISERYGSTDTQYF. The CDR3 DNA reads as TGTGCCATCAGTGAGCGATACGGGAGCACAGATACGCAGTATTTT.

Remarks on this clone: The same CDR3 is also encoded by other DNA sequences in this sample. The chain couples TRBV5-1 to TRBJ1-5, with 7 bases matching TRBD1. The length of the CDR3 is 14 residues. V was pared by 4 bases and J by 5 bases, with 6 bases of the junction left unmatched. Germline V gives CDR1 SGHRS, CDR2 YFSETQ. For the CDR3, the DNA is TGCGCCAGCAGCCCCCGACAGGGCGATCAGCCCCAGCATTTT. Residues: CASSPRQGDQPQHF.

The chain recombines TRBV7-2 with TRBJ2-2; TRBD1 might be the D (5 bases). The germline gives CDR1 SGHTA, CDR2 FQGNSA. The V and J ends lost 5 bases and 8 bases respectively, with 18 bases between them. This CDR3 comprises 15 residues. The CDR3: CASSPRTLPWGELFF. In DNA, the CDR3 is TGTGCCAGCAGCCCGCGGACACTTCCTTGGGGGGAGCTGTTTTTT.